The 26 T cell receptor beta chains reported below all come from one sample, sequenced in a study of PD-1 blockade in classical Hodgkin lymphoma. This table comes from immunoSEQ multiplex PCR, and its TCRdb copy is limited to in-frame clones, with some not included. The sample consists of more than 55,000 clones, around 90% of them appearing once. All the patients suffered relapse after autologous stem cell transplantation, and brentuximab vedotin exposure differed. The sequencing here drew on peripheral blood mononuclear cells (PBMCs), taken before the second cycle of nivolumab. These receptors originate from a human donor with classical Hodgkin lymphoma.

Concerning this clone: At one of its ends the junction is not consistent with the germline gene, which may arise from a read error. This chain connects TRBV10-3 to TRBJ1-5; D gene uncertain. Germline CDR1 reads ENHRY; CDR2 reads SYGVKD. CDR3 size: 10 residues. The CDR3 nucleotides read TGCGGACCCAGTGATCAGCCCCAGCATTTT. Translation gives CGPSDQPQHF.

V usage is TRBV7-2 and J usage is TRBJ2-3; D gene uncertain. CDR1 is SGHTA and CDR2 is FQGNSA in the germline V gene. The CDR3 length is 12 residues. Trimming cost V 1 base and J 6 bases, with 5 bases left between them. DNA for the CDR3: TGTGCCAGCAGCTTAGGTCCGGATACGCAGTATTTT. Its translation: CASSLGPDTQYF. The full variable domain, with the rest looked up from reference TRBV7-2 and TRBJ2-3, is GAGVSQSPSNKVTEKGKDVELRCDPISGHTALYWYRQSLGQGLEFLIYFQGNSAPDKSGLPSDRFSAERTGGSVSTLTIQRTQQEDSAVYLCASSLGPDTQYFGPGTRLTVL.

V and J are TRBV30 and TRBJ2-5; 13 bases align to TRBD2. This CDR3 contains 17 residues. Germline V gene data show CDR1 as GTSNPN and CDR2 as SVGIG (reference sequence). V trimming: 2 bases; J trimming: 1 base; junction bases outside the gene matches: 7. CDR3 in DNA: TGTGCCTGGAGTTACGGACTAGCGGGGGCCACCCAAGAGACCCAGTACTTC. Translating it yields CAWSYGLAGATQETQYF.

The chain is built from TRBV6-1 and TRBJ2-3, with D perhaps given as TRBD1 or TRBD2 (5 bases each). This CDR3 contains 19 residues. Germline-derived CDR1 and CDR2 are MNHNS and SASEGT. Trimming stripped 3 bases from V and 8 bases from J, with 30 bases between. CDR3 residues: CASSDPPPGMGVVGGTQYF. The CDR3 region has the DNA TGTGCCAGCAGTGATCCCCCCCCAGGGATGGGGGTAGTTGGGGGTACGCAGTATTTT.

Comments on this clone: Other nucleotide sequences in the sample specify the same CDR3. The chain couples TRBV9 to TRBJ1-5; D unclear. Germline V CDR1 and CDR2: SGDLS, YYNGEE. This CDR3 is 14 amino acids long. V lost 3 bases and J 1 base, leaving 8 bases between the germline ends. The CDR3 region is CASSGPLSNQPQHF. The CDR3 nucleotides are TGTGCCAGCAGCGGCCCCCTAAGCAATCAGCCCCAGCATTTT.

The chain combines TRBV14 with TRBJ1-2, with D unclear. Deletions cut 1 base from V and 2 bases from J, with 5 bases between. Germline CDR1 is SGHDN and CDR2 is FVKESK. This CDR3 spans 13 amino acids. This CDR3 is CASSQGVNYGYTF. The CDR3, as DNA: TGTGCCAGCAGCCAAGGGGTGAACTATGGCTACACCTTC. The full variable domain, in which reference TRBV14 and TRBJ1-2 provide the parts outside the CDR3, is EAGVTQFPSHSVIEKGQTVTLRCDPISGHDNLYWYRRVMGKEIKFLLHFVKESKQDESGMPNNRFLAERTGGTYSTLKVQPAELEDSGVYFCASSQGVNYGYTFGSGTRLTVV.

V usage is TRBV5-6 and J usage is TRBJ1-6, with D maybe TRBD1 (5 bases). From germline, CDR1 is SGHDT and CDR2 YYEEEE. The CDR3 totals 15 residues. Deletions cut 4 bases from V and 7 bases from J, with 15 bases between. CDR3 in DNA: TGTGCCAGCAGCCCACGGGACCGGCGGAATTCACCCCTCCACTTT. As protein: CASSPRDRRNSPLHF.

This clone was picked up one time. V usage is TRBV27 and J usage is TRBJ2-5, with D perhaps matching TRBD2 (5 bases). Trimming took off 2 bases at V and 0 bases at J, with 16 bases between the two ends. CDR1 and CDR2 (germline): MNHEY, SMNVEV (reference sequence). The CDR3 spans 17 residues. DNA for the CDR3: TGTGCCAGCAGTTTACTTCCTAGCTCGGGGTACCAAGAGACCCAGTACTTC. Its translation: CASSLLPSSGYQETQYF.

CDR3 nucleotide sequence: TGCACCAGCAGCCATCTCCTACGGGGGAAAGAGACCCAGTACTTC. Translating it yields CTSSHLLRGKETQYF. This sequence joins TRBV1 and TRBJ2-5; TRBD2 reflects the table's D call only, with no check against the DNA. TRBV1 is given as a pseudogene. This CDR3 is built from 15 residues.

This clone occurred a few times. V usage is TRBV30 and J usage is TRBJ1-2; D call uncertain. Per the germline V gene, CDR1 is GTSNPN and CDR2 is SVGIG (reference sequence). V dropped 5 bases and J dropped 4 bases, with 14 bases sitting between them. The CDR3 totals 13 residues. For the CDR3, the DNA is TGTGCCTGGCTTAGGACGAGGCCCTATGGCTACACCTTC. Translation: CAWLRTRPYGYTF.

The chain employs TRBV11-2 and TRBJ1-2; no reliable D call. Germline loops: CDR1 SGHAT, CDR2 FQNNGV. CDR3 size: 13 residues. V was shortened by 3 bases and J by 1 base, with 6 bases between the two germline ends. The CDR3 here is CASSFGVNYGYTF. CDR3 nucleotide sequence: TGTGCCAGCAGCTTTGGGGTTAACTATGGCTACACCTTC.

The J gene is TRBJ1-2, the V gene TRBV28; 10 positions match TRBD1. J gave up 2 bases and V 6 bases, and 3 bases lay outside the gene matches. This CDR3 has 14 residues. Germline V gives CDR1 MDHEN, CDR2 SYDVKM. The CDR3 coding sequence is TGTGCCAGCAGGTGGACAGGGGGAAACTATGGCTACACCTTC. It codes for CASRWTGGNYGYTF.

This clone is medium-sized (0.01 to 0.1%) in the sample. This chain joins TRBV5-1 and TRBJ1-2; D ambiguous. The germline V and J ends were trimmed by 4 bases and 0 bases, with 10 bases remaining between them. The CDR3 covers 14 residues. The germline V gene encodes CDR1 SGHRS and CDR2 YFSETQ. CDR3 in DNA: TGCGCCAGCAGCCCACAAGGAGCTAACTATGGCTACACCTTC. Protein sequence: CASSPQGANYGYTF.

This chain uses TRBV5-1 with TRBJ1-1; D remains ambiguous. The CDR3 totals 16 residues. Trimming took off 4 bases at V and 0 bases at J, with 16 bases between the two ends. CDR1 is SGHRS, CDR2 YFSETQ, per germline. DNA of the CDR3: TGCGCCAGCAGCAGCGGGAGGACGACTTTGAACACTGAAGCTTTCTTT. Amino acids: CASSSGRTTLNTEAFF.

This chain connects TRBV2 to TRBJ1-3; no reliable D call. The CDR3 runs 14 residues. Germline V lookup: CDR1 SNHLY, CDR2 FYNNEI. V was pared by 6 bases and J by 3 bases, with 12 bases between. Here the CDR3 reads CASRIDTSGNTIYF. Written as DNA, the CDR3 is TGTGCCAGCAGGATAGATACAAGTGGAAACACCATATATTTT.

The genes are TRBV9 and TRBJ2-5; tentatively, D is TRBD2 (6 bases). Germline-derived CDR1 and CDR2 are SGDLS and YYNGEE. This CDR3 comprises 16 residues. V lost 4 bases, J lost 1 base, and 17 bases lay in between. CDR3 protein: CASSSSVAGPQETQYF. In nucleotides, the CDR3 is TGTGCCAGCAGCTCCAGCGTGGCGGGGCCCCAAGAGACCCAGTACTTC.

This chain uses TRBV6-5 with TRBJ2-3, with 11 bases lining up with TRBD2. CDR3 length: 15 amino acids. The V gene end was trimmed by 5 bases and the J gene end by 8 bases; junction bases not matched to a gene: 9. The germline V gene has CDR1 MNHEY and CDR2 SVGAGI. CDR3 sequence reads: CASSTALAGGGTQYF. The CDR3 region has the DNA TGTGCCAGCAGTACCGCTCTAGCGGGGGGCGGTACGCAGTATTTT.

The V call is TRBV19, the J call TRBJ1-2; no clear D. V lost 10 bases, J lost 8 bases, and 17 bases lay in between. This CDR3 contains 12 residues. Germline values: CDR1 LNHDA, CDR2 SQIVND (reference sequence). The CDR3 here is CATELGYGGYTF. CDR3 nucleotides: TGTGCCACTGAATTGGGTTATGGAGGCTACACCTTC.

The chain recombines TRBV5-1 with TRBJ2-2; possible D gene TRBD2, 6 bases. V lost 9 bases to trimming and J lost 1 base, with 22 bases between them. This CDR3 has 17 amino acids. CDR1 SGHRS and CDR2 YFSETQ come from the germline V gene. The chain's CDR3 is CATKPQRAGQNTGELFF. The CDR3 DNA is TGCGCCACCAAACCGCAACGGGCGGGGCAGAACACCGGGGAGCTGTTTTTT.

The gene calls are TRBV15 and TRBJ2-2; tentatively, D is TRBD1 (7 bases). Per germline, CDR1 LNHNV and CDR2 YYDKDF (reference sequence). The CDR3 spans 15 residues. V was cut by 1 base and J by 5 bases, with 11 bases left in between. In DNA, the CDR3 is TGTGCCACCAGCAGAGGGAGGGGGCCGACCGGGGAGCTGTTTTTT. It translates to CATSRGRGPTGELFF.

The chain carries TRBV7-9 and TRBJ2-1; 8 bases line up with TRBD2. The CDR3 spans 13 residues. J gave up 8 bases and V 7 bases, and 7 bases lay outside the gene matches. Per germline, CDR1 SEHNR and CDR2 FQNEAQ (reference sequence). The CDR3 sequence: CASIDSGVHEQFF. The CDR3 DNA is TGTGCCAGCATCGATAGCGGGGTCCATGAGCAGTTCTTC.

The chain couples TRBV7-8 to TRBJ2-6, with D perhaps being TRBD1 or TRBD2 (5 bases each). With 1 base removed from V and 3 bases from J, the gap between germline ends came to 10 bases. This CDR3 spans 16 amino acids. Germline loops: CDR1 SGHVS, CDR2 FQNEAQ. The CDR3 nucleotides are TGTGCCAGCAGCTTAGGAGGGGCGCGTGGGGCCAACGTCCTGACTTTC. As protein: CASSLGGARGANVLTF.

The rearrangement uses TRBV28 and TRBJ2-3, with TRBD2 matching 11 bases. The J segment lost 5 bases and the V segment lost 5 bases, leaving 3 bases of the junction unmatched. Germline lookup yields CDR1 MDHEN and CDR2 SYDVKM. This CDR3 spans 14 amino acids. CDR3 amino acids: CASSDTSGGDTQYF. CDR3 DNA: TGTGCCAGCAGTGACACTAGCGGGGGAGATACGCAGTATTTT.

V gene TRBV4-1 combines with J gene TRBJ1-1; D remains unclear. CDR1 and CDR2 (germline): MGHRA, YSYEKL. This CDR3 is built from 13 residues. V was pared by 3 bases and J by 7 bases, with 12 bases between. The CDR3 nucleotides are TGCGCCAGCAGCCATTCGAGCGGGTTTGAAGCTTTCTTT. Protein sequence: CASSHSSGFEAFF.

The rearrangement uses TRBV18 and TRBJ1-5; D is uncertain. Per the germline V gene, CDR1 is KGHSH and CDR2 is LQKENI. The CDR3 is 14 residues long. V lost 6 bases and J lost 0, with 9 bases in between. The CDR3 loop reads CASSHTDSNQPQHF. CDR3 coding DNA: TGTGCCAGCTCCCACACAGATAGCAATCAGCCCCAGCATTTT.

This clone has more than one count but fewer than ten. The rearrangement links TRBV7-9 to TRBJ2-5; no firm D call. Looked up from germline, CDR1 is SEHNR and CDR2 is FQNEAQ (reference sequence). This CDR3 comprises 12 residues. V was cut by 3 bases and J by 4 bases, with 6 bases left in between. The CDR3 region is CASSFIGETQYF. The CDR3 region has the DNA TGTGCCAGCAGCTTTATCGGAGAGACCCAGTACTTC.